The entry below gives a single TCR beta chain sequence along with its context. The ends lost 7 bases at V and 4 bases at J; junction bases unmatched: 22. The CDR3 extends over 18 amino acids. CDR1 SGDLS and CDR2 YYNGEE come from the germline V gene. This sample stems from a study of blood T cell repertoires in COVID-19. Study-level background: Samples representing acute and convalescent COVID-19 were sourced from the United States, Italy and Spain. The cDNA or gDNA used as material had been derived from T cells, B-cell-depleted T cells, or PBMCs.

Clones were read by immunoSEQ multiplex PCR, and TCRdb kept only the in-frame ones, dropping some. The sample shows 200,000 to 250,000 clones, 70% to 90% of them seen only once. The sample comprised peripheral blood. The sequence derives from a man between 18 and 35 years old with active or convalescent COVID-19. The chain uses TRBV9 and TRBJ2-5; 7 bases align to TRBD1. Written as DNA, the CDR3 is TGTGCCAGCGCCGACGACGAGAAGGGGCGGACAGGTAGAGAGACCCAGTACTTC. Translating gives CASADDEKGRTGRETQYF.